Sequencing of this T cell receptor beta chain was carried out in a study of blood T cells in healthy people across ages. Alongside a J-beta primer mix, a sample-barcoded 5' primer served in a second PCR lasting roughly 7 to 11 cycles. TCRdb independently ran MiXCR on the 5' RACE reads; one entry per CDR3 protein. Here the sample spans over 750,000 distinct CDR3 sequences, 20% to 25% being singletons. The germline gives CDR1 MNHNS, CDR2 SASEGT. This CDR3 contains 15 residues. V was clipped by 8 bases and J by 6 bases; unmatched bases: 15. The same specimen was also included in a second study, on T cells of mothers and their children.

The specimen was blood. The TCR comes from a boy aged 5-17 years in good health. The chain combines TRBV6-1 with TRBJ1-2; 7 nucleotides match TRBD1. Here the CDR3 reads CASAFAAGGGDGYTF. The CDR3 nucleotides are TGTGCCAGCGCGTTTGCTGCAGGGGGAGGTGATGGCTACACCTTC.